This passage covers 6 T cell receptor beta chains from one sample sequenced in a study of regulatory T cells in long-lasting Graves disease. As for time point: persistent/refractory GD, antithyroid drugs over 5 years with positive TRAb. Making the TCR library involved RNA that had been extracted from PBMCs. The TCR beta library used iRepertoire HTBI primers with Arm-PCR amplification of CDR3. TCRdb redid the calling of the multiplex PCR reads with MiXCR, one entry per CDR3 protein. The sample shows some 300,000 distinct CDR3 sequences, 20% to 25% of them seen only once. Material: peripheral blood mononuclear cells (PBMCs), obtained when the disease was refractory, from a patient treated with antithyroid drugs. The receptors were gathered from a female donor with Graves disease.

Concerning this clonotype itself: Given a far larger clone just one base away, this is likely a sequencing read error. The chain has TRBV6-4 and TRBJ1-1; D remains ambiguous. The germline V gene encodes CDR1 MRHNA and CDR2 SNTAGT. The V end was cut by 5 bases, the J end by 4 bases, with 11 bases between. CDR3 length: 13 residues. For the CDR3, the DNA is TGTGCCAGCAGTTACGGCGGGATCACTGAAGCTTTCTTT. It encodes CASSYGGITEAFF.

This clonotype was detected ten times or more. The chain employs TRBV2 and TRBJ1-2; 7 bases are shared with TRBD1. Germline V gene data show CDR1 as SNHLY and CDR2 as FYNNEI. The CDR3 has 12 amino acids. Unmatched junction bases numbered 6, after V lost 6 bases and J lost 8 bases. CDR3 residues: CASSPGQLGYTF. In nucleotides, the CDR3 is TGTGCCAGCAGCCCGGGACAGTTGGGCTACACCTTC.

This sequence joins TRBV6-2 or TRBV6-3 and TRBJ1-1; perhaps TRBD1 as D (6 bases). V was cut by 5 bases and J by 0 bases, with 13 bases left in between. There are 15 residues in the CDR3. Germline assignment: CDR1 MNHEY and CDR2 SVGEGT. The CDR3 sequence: CASSRLQGMNTEAFF. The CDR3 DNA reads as TGTGCCAGCAGTAGGCTACAGGGAATGAACACTGAAGCTTTCTTT.

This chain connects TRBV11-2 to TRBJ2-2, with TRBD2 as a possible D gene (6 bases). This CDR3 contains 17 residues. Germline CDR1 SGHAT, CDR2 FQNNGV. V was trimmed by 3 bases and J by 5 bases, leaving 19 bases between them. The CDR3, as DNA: TGTGCCAGCAGCTTCGGGACTCCCCTCCGGGGGACCGGGGAGCTGTTTTTT. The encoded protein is CASSFGTPLRGTGELFF.

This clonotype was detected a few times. CDR3 coding DNA: TGTGCCATCAGTGTCAGGGGCTTTGTCTTCGAGACCCAGTACTTC. This encodes CAISVRGFVFETQYF. The gene calls are TRBV10-3 and TRBJ2-5, with D possibly TRBD1 on 6 matching bases. The CDR3 is 15 residues long. CDR1 is ENHRY and CDR2 is SYGVKD in the germline V gene. V was pared by 4 bases and J by 5 bases, with 17 bases between.

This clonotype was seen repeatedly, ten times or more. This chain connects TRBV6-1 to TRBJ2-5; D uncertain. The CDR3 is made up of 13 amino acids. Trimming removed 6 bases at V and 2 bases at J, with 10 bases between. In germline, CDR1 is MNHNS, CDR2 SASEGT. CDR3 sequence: CASRERSQETQYF. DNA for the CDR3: TGTGCCAGCAGGGAGAGGAGTCAAGAGACCCAGTACTTC.